What follows describes a single TCR beta chain. Its antigen is still unknown. The data stem from a study of graft-versus-host responses after intestinal transplantation. Once transplant had occurred, bone marrow came from the posterior iliac crest or another site. Study-wide results and limits: High graft-versus-host to host-versus-graft clonal ratios were found in allografts of patients who had graft-donor T cell macrochimerism.

The repertoire was sequenced with immunoSEQ multiplex PCR; TCRdb's copy has only in-frame clones and lacks some. The top ten hold 16% of the sample, which has around 9,900 clones, about 95% seen once. V lost 6 bases, J lost 0 bases, and 9 bases lay in between. The V gene's germline CDR1 is ENHRY and CDR2 SYGVKD. There are 13 residues in the CDR3. Source: bone marrow, taken around 500 days after intestinal transplantation. The chain joins TRBV10-3 to TRBJ2-7; the D gene is possibly TRBD1 (6 bases). This clonotype was sampled from a human patient who received an intestinal transplant, so some T cells may come from the graft donor. CDR3 residues: CAIRTGGSYEQYF. CDR3 nucleotides: TGTGCCATCAGGACAGGAGGCTCCTACGAGCAGTACTTC.